Shown below are 18 T cell receptor beta chains from a single sample sequenced in a study of cytomegalovirus exposure and HLA in healthy donors. A multiplex PCR was run with 60 Vbeta primers and 13 Jbeta primers. The table came from immunoSEQ multiplex PCR; TCRdb's copy has only in-frame clones and leaves some out. The table has more than 150,000 clones, 65% to 85% seen once; the top ten hold roughly 1.5%. Sequences were obtained from PBMCs. The receptors were sampled from a woman under 30 in good health and CMV-seronegative.

V usage is TRBV28 and J usage is TRBJ2-7; weak D call: TRBD2 (6 bases). Germline V lookup: CDR1 MDHEN, CDR2 SYDVKM. The V and J ends lost 5 bases and 6 bases respectively, with 8 bases between them. CDR3 length: 11 amino acids. The CDR3 nucleotides read TGTGCCAGCAGTAGGGGAGGCGAGCAGTACTTC. It encodes CASSRGGEQYF. The full variable domain, its missing parts supplied by reference TRBV28 and TRBJ2-7, is DVKVTQSSRYLVKRTGEKVFLECVQDMDHENMFWYRQDPGLGLRLIYFSYDVKMKEKGDIPEGYSVSREKKERFSLILESASTNQTSMYLCASSRGGEQYFGPGTRLTVT.

This chain joins TRBV7-9 and TRBJ2-1; 10 bases agree with TRBD2. Germline loops: CDR1 SEHNR, CDR2 FQNEAQ (reference sequence). The CDR3 consists of 15 residues. V dropped 5 bases and J dropped 9; count of bases not matched to a gene: 10. CDR3 DNA sequence: TGTGCCAGCAGCCAAACTAGCGGGGTGGTCGGTGAGCAGTTCTTC. Translation gives CASSQTSGVVGEQFF.

This rearrangement joins TRBV7-8 to TRBJ2-7, with TRBD2 identical over 12 bases. The CDR3 runs 15 residues. Germline assignment: CDR1 SGHVS and CDR2 FQNEAQ. V lost 2 bases and J lost 6; bases outside the gene matches: 5. DNA for the CDR3: TGTGCCAGCAGCTTACTTCTAGCGGGGGGGCTCGAGCAGTACTTC. Its translation: CASSLLLAGGLEQYF. Supplemented by reference TRBV7-8 and TRBJ2-7, the full variable domain reads GAGVSQSPRYKVAKRGQDVALRCDPISGHVSLFWYQQALGQGPEFLTYFQNEAQLDKSGLPSDRFFAERPEGSVSTLKIQRTQQEDSAVYLCASSLLLAGGLEQYFGPGTRLTVT.

The chain couples TRBV6-5 to TRBJ1-2, with a possible D match to TRBD1 (5 bases). V lost 5 bases and J 5 bases, leaving 15 bases between the germline ends. There are 14 residues in the CDR3. Germline V lookup: CDR1 MNHEY, CDR2 SVGAGI. In nucleotides, the CDR3 is TGTGCCAGCAGTACCCAACAGGTGGCATATGGCTACACCTTC. Encoded protein: CASSTQQVAYGYTF.

The rearrangement joins TRBV5-1 to TRBJ1-1; no clear D. This CDR3 has 13 residues. Germline V gene lookup returns CDR1 SGHRS and CDR2 YFSETQ. The germline V and J ends were trimmed by 0 bases and 4 bases, with 7 bases remaining between them. DNA of the CDR3: TGCGCCAGCAGCTTGGATGAGGGCACTGAAGCTTTCTTT. Protein: CASSLDEGTEAFF.

The V and J genes are TRBV28 and TRBJ1-1, with 10 positions matching TRBD1. V dropped 2 bases and J dropped 6; count of bases not matched to a gene: 15. The CDR3 covers 18 residues. The germline V gene has CDR1 MDHEN and CDR2 SYDVKM. The CDR3 sequence: CASSLGQGGVSVAPEAFF. CDR3 DNA: TGTGCCAGCAGTTTAGGACAGGGGGGGGTTTCAGTCGCCCCTGAAGCTTTCTTT. Variable domain in full (rest from reference TRBV28 and TRBJ1-1): DVKVTQSSRYLVKRTGEKVFLECVQDMDHENMFWYRQDPGLGLRLIYFSYDVKMKEKGDIPEGYSVSREKKERFSLILESASTNQTSMYLCASSLGQGGVSVAPEAFFGQGTRLTVV.

This clone was found a few times. The rearrangement uses TRBV5-5 and TRBJ2-2; tentatively, D is TRBD1 (6 bases). Trimming removed 5 bases from V and 4 bases from J, with 12 bases in between. Looked up from germline, CDR1 is SGHKS and CDR2 is YYEKEE (reference sequence). The CDR3 runs 14 residues. The CDR3 reads CASRLQGSTGELFF. The CDR3 coding sequence is TGTGCCAGCAGGTTACAGGGATCCACCGGGGAGCTGTTTTTT.

This chain links TRBV6-5 with TRBJ1-1; no clear D gene. The CDR3 loop spans 11 amino acids. V was shortened by 6 bases and J by 2 bases, with 4 bases between the two germline ends. The germline gives CDR1 MNHEY, CDR2 SVGAGI. This CDR3 reads CASRSNTEAFF. The DNA of the CDR3 is TGTGCCAGCAGGTCAAACACTGAAGCTTTCTTT.

This chain joins TRBV5-6 and TRBJ1-2; TRBD1 matches at 7 bases. This CDR3 has 15 amino acids. Per germline, CDR1 SGHDT and CDR2 YYEEEE. Losses at the gene ends were 3 bases for V and 4 bases for J; bases not matched to a gene: 9. This CDR3 is CASSWRGRVGYGYTF. CDR3 nucleotide sequence: TGTGCCAGCAGCTGGAGGGGGCGAGTGGGCTATGGCTACACCTTC.

The chain has TRBV11-2 and TRBJ1-6; 8 bases map to TRBD1. The junction had 7 bases not matched to a gene; V was cut back by 5 bases and J by 7 bases. Looked up from germline, CDR1 is SGHAT and CDR2 is FQNNGV. The CDR3 spans 15 residues. CDR3 nucleotide sequence: TGTGCCAGCAGCCTGGGGACAGGACCAAATTCACCCCTCCACTTT. Its protein product is CASSLGTGPNSPLHF.

The CDR3 loop reads CASSLYTREQYF. The CDR3 DNA reads TGTGCCAGCAGCTTGTATACTCGGGAGCAGTACTTC. The chain has TRBV5-8 and TRBJ2-7; D gene ambiguous. V lost 1 base, J lost 7 bases, and 9 bases lay in between. In germline, CDR1 is SGHTS, CDR2 YDEGEE. The CDR3 spans 12 residues. Full variable domain (outside the CDR3, taken from reference TRBV5-8 and TRBJ2-7): EAGVTQSPTHLIKTRGQQATLRCSPISGHTSVYWYQQALGLGLQFLLWYDEGEERNRGNFPPRFSGRQFPNYSSELNVNALELEDSALYLCASSLYTREQYFGPGTRLTVT.

This clone appeared a few times. This sample includes further DNA sequences coding for the same CDR3. The V call is TRBV5-4, the J call TRBJ2-7; 7 positions match TRBD1. Trimming removed 0 bases from V and 4 bases from J; junction bases left unmatched: 4. The length of the CDR3 is 14 residues. Germline-derived CDR1 and CDR2 are SGHNT and YYREEE (reference sequence). The CDR3 protein is CASSLDRGRYEQYF. DNA for the CDR3: TGTGCCAGCAGCTTGGACAGGGGACGTTACGAGCAGTACTTC.

The J gene is TRBJ1-1, the V gene TRBV5-1; D unclear. V was pared by 0 bases and J by 4 bases, with 10 bases between. Germline CDR1 SGHRS, CDR2 YFSETQ. The length of the CDR3 is 14 residues. The CDR3 bases are TGCGCCAGCAGCTTGGGAGGGTTTTCCACTGAAGCTTTCTTT. Protein sequence: CASSLGGFSTEAFF.

This clone appeared a few times. V gene TRBV25-1 combines with J gene TRBJ1-2, with D possibly TRBD1 on 5 matching bases. CDR1 and CDR2 from the germline V gene are MGHDK and SYGVNS. This CDR3 is built from 12 residues. Trimming left V 8 bases short and J 6 bases short, with 13 bases between. CDR3 DNA sequence: TGTGCCAGCGTTGGGGCGGGGGATGGCTACACCTTC. Protein product: CASVGAGDGYTF.

This clone was seen a handful of times. The chain uses TRBV6-1 and TRBJ2-5; D gene uncertain. Germline V gene sequence: CDR1 MNHNS, CDR2 SASEGT. V lost 4 bases to trimming and J lost 4 bases, with 10 bases between them. CDR3 length: 13 amino acids. CDR3 sequence (DNA): TGTGCCAGCAGTGCTCTAGGCCGAGAGACCCAGTACTTC. Translating gives CASSALGRETQYF.

V is TRBV7-2 and J is TRBJ2-3; 7 bases agree with TRBD2. Germline CDR1 SGHTA, CDR2 FQGNSA. The trim removed 3 bases at V and 5 bases at J, leaving 5 bases unmatched. The CDR3 is 14 amino acids. CDR3 sequence reads: CASSFKAGLDTQYF. CDR3 nucleotide sequence: TGTGCCAGCAGCTTTAAAGCGGGGCTAGATACGCAGTATTTT.

The V and J genes are TRBV10-3 and TRBJ1-1, with 10 bases fitting TRBD1. Trimming removed 6 bases from V and 0 bases from J; junction bases left unmatched: 4. CDR1 and CDR2 (germline): ENHRY, SYGVKD. This CDR3 has 15 amino acids. CDR3 nucleotides: TGTGCCATCAGGGGGACAGGGGACGTGAACACTGAAGCTTTCTTT. It specifies CAIRGTGDVNTEAFF.

The CDR3 DNA sequence: TGTGCCAGCAGCTCCAGGACGGGGGTAGAATACTACGAGCAGTACTTC. This sequence encodes CASSSRTGVEYYEQYF. The V and J genes are TRBV5-4 and TRBJ2-7, with a tentative D call TRBD2 (6 bases). The CDR3 loop spans 16 amino acids. V was trimmed by 3 bases and J by 3 bases, leaving 19 bases between them. The germline gives CDR1 SGHNT, CDR2 YYREEE (reference sequence). Variable domain in full (rest from reference TRBV5-4 and TRBJ2-7): ETGVTQSPTHLIKTRGQQVTLRCSSQSGHNTVSWYQQALGQGPQFIFQYYREEENGRGNFPPRFSGLQFPNYSSELNVNALELDDSALYLCASSSRTGVEYYEQYFGPGTRLTVT.